The clone carrying this T cell receptor beta chain has only one observation. Its antigen is unknown. These data come from a study of blood T cells in healthy people across ages. The study's findings and limits: Among long-lived donors, naive CD4+ cells were more numerous and diversity higher than in aged donors. Estimated diversity that came from one million T cells was considered an underestimate. Roughly linearly, TCR beta diversity per million T cells fell as age increased.

PCR was performed a second time for about 7 to 11 cycles using a sample-barcoded 5' primer and a J-beta primer mix. MiXCR, applied by TCRdb to the 5' RACE reads, yields one record per CDR3 protein. The repertoire holds more than 700,000 distinct CDR3 sequences, with about 53% as singletons. Per sample, at least 6 micrograms of total RNA were extracted. V dropped 3 bases and J dropped 3 bases, with 18 bases sitting between them. The CDR3 is 16 residues long. This TCR came from an elderly man in good health. Specimen: blood. The chain couples TRBV12-3 or TRBV12-4 to TRBJ2-7; D unclear. In DNA form, the CDR3 reads TGTGCCAGCAGTTTCGGCCGGGCCTTTTTGGGCTACGAGCAGTACTTC. Translated, it gives CASSFGRAFLGYEQYF.